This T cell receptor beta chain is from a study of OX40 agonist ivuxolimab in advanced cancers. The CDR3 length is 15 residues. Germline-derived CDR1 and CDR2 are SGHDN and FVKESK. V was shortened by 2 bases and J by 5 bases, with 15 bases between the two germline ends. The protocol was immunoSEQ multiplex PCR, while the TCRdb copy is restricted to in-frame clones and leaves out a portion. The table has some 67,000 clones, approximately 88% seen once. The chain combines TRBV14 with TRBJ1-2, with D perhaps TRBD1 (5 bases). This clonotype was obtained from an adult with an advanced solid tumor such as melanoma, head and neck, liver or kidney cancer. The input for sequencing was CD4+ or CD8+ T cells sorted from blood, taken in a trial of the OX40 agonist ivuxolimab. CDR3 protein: CASSQFRGWNYGYTF. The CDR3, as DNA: TGTGCCAGCAGCCAATTTAGGGGTTGGAATTATGGCTACACCTTC.